This T cell receptor beta chain originates from a study of early T cells in non-severe SARS-CoV-2 infection (dated by TCRdb to 2020 to 2023). About the full investigation: Because TCR sequencing relied on bulk RNA taken from unsorted whole blood, pairing of alpha and beta chains was not possible. Findings and caveats that apply to the study as a whole: VDJdb matching was skewed toward anti-spike CD8 responses and likely underestimated virus-specific expansions by missing private and CD4 specificities.

The study was a case-control design nested within a healthcare worker cohort in London, UK, with weekly nasopharyngeal swab PCR tests and blood sampling. Healthcare workers were recruited between 23 and 31 March 2020, during the week of the UK lockdown, and were followed weekly for up to roughly 15 weeks. The library was produced with 5' RACE. TCRdb lists the instrument as NextSeq 500. To correct for sequencing error and PCR bias, the TCR library protocol tagged individual cDNA molecules with unique molecular identifiers. Both TCR alpha and beta chains were sequenced, and tight co-correlation was observed between alpha and beta sequence abundances in each sample. For the original study's pipeline: Decombinator V4 was used to annotate the V gene, J gene and CDR3 of the TCR sequences. Expanded TCRs were defined as changing significantly between any two time points under a Poisson model with p below 0.0001. TCR abundances were normalised to the total number of TCRs sequenced per sample and expressed as counts per million. MAIT TCRs were defined by TRAV1-2 paired with TRAJ12, TRAJ20 or TRAJ33, and iNKT TCRs by TRAV10 paired with TRAJ18. VDJdb, accessed 1 November 2021, was searched for CMV, EBV and SARS-CoV-2 annotated TCRs, excluding TCRs annotated for multiple antigens. The public reads were run again by TCRdb, first through fastp at Q25 and then through MiXCR, and only productive beta chains were kept. Under each unique CDR3 protein, matching rows form one entry showing the most common genes and DNA. Here the V and J calls rest on TCRdb's processing, not on the authors' analysis. The sample table lists tens of thousands of distinct CDR3 sequences, roughly 8.4% of them with a count of one. The ten largest clones add up to approximately 3.1% of the sample.

The CDR1 and CDR2 encoded by the germline V gene (reference sequence) are SEHNR and FQNEAQ. Counted from cysteine to phenylalanine, this CDR3 has 14 amino acids. This entry keeps only the CDR3 DNA: 42 bases, framed from base 1. V is cut by 5 bases and J by 2 bases, and the space between the germline ends is 13 bases. The sample holds many counts of this clonotype. This receptor's antigen is unknown. No base quality information exists; no much larger clone differs at one position. The sequence derives from an adult who was a healthcare worker with PCR-confirmed SARS-CoV-2 infection or an uninfected control (not recorded which). The sequenced material came from whole blood. The sequence joins TRBV7-9 to TRBJ2-7; the D segment could be TRBD1, given 6 matching bases. In nucleotides, the sequence is TGTGCCAGCAGCCCCGGACAGAAAGCCTACGAGCAGTACTTC. This sequence encodes CASSPGQKAYEQYF.